This TCR beta chain was obtained from a study of T cells of healthy individuals. Each CDR3 protein is one row after TCRdb ran MiXCR on the 5' RACE reads. The data hold tens of thousands of distinct CDR3 sequences, with about 17% observed a single time. The CDR3 is 16 amino acids. V was pared by 4 bases and J by 0 bases, with 14 bases between. The V gene's germline CDR1 is SGDLS and CDR2 YYNGEE. The chain carries TRBV9 and TRBJ2-1; the D is unclear. This clonotype was obtained from a human donor in good health. The CDR3 sequence: CASSPRMSSSYNEQFF. In nucleotides, the CDR3 is TGTGCCAGCAGCCCCCGTATGAGTAGCTCCTACAATGAGCAGTTCTTC.